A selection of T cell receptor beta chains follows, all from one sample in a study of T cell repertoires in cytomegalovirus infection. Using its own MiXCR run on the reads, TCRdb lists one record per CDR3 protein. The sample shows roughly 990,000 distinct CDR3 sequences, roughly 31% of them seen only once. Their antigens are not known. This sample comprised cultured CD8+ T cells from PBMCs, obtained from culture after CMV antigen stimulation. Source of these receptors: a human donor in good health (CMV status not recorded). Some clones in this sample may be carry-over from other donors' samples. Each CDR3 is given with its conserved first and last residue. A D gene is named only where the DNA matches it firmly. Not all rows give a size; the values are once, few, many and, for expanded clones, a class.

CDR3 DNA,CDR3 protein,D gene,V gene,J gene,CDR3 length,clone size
TGTGCCAGCAGCTTGGGACTAGCGGGGGGGGGCGAGCAGTACTTC,CASSLGLAGGGEQYF,TRBD2,TRBV5-4,TRBJ2-7,15,-
TGTGCCAGCAGCTATCAGGGAGACTACAATGAGCAGTTCTTC,CASSYQGDYNEQFF,-,TRBV7-9,TRBJ2-1,14,-
TGTGCCAGCAGTTACCTTCCGCTAGCGGGGGGTTCCACAGATACGCAGTATTTT,CASSYLPLAGGSTDTQYF,TRBD2,TRBV6-5,TRBJ2-3,18,-
TGTGCCAGCAGCCAAGATCACGGGGAGGGATTTTACCAAGAGACCCAGTACTTC,CASSQDHGEGFYQETQYF,TRBD2,TRBV4-2,TRBJ2-5,18,-
TGTGCCAGCAGTTTGAGCATACCCTACGAGCAGTACTTC,CASSLSIPYEQYF,-,TRBV27,TRBJ2-7,13,-
TGTGCCAGCAGTTTATGGACAGGTAGCAATCAGCCCCAGCATTTT,CASSLWTGSNQPQHF,-,TRBV28,TRBJ1-5,15,many
TGTGCCAGCAGCCCCCTAGCCCGACTTGGAGCGGGGGGGTGGAATGAGCAGTTCTTC,CASSPLARLGAGGWNEQFF,TRBD2,TRBV7-6,TRBJ2-1,19,many
TGTGCCAGCAGCCGGACCTTCCATCAGCCCCAGCATTTT,CASSRTFHQPQHF,-,TRBV14,TRBJ1-5,13,-
TGTGCCAGCAGTGACTCGGTCGGGACTGAAGCTTTCTTT,CASSDSVGTEAFF,-,TRBV6-4,TRBJ1-1,13,-
TGCGCCAGCAGCCAAGATTCGAGCGGAGGCGGGGAGCTGTTTTTT,CASSQDSSGGGELFF,-,TRBV4-1,TRBJ2-2,15,-
TGTGCCAGCACCGAGGTGGGCTTCTATAGCAATCAGCCCCAGCATTTT,CASTEVGFYSNQPQHF,-,TRBV2,TRBJ1-5,16,many
TGTGCCAGCTCACCCACGGCTAGTAATTCACCCCTCCACTTT,CASSPTASNSPLHF,-,TRBV18,TRBJ1-6,14,few
TGTGCCAGCAGTTACGGAACGGGGGGGCGGTTCTTC,CASSYGTGGRFF,TRBD2,TRBV6-2/TRBV6-3,TRBJ2-1,12,-
TGTGTTACAGGGTACCCAGCGGATACGCAGTATTTT,CVTGYPADTQYF,-,TRBV6-6,TRBJ2-3,12,-
TGTGCCAGCAGTTACTCCAGGGTCTTTGATGGGCAGTACTTC,CASSYSRVFDGQYF,-,TRBV6-5,TRBJ2-7,14,-
TGTGCCAGCAGCCTGGGGACAGGTACAAGAGGAAACACCATATATTTT,CASSLGTGTRGNTIYF,TRBD1,TRBV7-8,TRBJ1-3,16,many
TGTGCCAGCAGCTTGGATCTGGGACAGGGGTTCTATGGCTACACCTTC,CASSLDLGQGFYGYTF,TRBD1,TRBV5-3,TRBJ1-2,16,-
TGTGCCAGCAGGGACAGGGTCGATGAGCAGTTCTTC,CASRDRVDEQFF,TRBD1,TRBV7-2,TRBJ2-1,12,few
TGTGCCAGTAGTATATCGGATTCGGGCAATCAGCCCCAGCATTTT,CASSISDSGNQPQHF,-,TRBV19,TRBJ1-5,15,-
TGTGCCAGTAGTATAAGCGGGGGCCTTAAGTTCTTC,CASSISGGLKFF,TRBD2,TRBV19,TRBJ2-1,12,few
TGTGCCAGCAGTCCACTCCCGGAGGAGGAAGAGACCCAGTACTTC,CASSPLPEEEETQYF,-,TRBV12-3/TRBV12-4,TRBJ2-5,15,few
TGCAGTGCTAGAGATCCACGGGGGGAGTACTACGAGCAGTACTTC,CSARDPRGEYYEQYF,TRBD2,TRBV20-1,TRBJ2-7,15,-
TGTGCCAGTAGTATAACGAGCTCCTACAATGAGCAGTTCTTC,CASSITSSYNEQFF,-,TRBV19,TRBJ2-1,14,-
TGTGCCAGCAGTATCCCACTGGACAGACAAGAGACCCAGTACTTC,CASSIPLDRQETQYF,-,TRBV28,TRBJ2-5,15,-
TGTGCCAGCAGCGACTCGGGACGGATTAACTATGGCTACACCTTC,CASSDSGRINYGYTF,-,TRBV5-4,TRBJ1-2,15,-
TGTGCCAGTAGTTTGTACCCGAGGGAGACCCAGTACTTC,CASSLYPRETQYF,-,TRBV19,TRBJ2-5,13,-
TGTGCCAGCAGCTCCCCAGGGACAGGGGGCTACGAGCAGTACTTC,CASSSPGTGGYEQYF,TRBD1,TRBV7-2,TRBJ2-7,15,many
TGTGCCAGCAGTAAGTCCGGGACTAGCGGGAGTTACTACGAGCAGTACTTC,CASSKSGTSGSYYEQYF,TRBD2,TRBV27,TRBJ2-7,17,many
TGCGCCAGCAGCCAAGGACTAGCGGTTGAAGAGACCCAGTACTTC,CASSQGLAVEETQYF,TRBD2,TRBV4-1,TRBJ2-5,15,few
TGTGCCAGCAGTCTTGACAGGGCTAGGAACACTGAAGCTTTCTTT,CASSLDRARNTEAFF,TRBD1,TRBV28,TRBJ1-1,15,once
TGTGCCAGCAGCGTACAAGAGGGGGGCCGCTCGACTGGGGCCAACGTCCTGACTTTC,CASSVQEGGRSTGANVLTF,-,TRBV9,TRBJ2-6,19,-
TGTGCCAGCAGCCAAGGGGACAGCCCCTACGAGCAGTACTTC,CASSQGDSPYEQYF,TRBD1,TRBV4-2,TRBJ2-7,14,-
TGTGCCAGCAGTGAAAGGGCGGGAGAAGCTTTCTTT,CASSERAGEAFF,-,TRBV2,TRBJ1-1,12,few
TGTGCCAGCAGTCCCCCCCAGGGCGGGGCCCCCTACGAGCAGTACTTC,CASSPPQGGAPYEQYF,-,TRBV27,TRBJ2-7,16,few
TGTGCCATAAGCGAGCCCGGCGAAAACATTCAGTACTTC,CAISEPGENIQYF,-,TRBV6-1,TRBJ2-4,13,many